The 7 T cell receptor beta chains in this list originate from one sample, sequenced in a study of blood T cell repertoires in COVID-19. The method was immunoSEQ multiplex PCR; TCRdb's version includes in-frame clones alone and lacks a portion of them. The sample includes roughly 43,000 clones, around 87% of them seen just once. Sequences were obtained from PBMCs or T cells enriched from blood (not recorded which). The source of these receptors is a woman between 50 and 59 years old who had recovered from COVID-19.

The chain employs TRBV7-8 and TRBJ2-1; TRBD2 matches 10 bases. CDR1 and CDR2 (germline): SGHVS, FQNEAQ. The CDR3 is 20 residues long. V trimming: 1 base; J trimming: 1 base; junction bases outside the gene matches: 13. The CDR3 loop is CASSLEVAGGLVTSYNEQFF. The CDR3 DNA sequence: TGTGCCAGCAGCTTAGAGGTAGCGGGAGGTCTGGTGACGTCCTACAATGAGCAGTTCTTC.

V usage is TRBV7-2 and J usage is TRBJ1-3, with no clear D. This CDR3 is 14 amino acids long. V shed 4 bases and J shed 1 base, with 8 bases lying between them. CDR1 is SGHTA, CDR2 FQGNSA, per germline. The CDR3 DNA follows: TGTGCCAGCAGCTCAGAAGTTTCTGGAAACACCATATATTTT. Its translation is CASSSEVSGNTIYF.

A few counts support this clone. The chain combines TRBV4-2 with TRBJ2-1; 14 nucleotides agree with TRBD2. Germline V gives CDR1 LGHNA, CDR2 YNFKEQ. With 2 bases clipped from V and 5 bases from J, the junction kept 11 bases outside the gene matches. This CDR3 has 19 residues. CDR3 bases: TGTGCCAGCAGCCAATATGGGACTAGCGGGAGTCTACTCAACAATGAGCAGTTCTTC. Protein: CASSQYGTSGSLLNNEQFF.

The chain is built from TRBV29-1 and TRBJ1-5, with 8 bases that match TRBD1. Unmatched junction bases numbered 3, after V lost 4 bases and J lost 7 bases. This CDR3 contains 12 residues. Germline CDR1 reads SQVTM; CDR2 reads ANQGSEA. This chain's CDR3 is CSVGTGNQPQHF. As DNA, the CDR3 is TGCAGCGTTGGGACAGGGAACCAGCCCCAGCATTTT.

This clone was counted a single time. The genes are TRBV18 and TRBJ1-4, with TRBD1 matching over 12 bases. V was clipped by 0 bases and J by 8 bases; unmatched bases: 13. The germline gives CDR1 KGHSH, CDR2 LQKENI. The CDR3 length is 19 residues. CDR3 in amino acids: CASSPPRGTGGAMLEKLFF. The CDR3 coding sequence is TGTGCCAGCTCACCACCGCGCGGGACAGGGGGCGCGATGTTGGAAAAACTGTTTTTT.

This clone has only a few counts. The chain employs TRBV24-1 and TRBJ1-1; D is perhaps TRBD1 (6 bases). Germline CDR1 is KGHDR and CDR2 is SFDVKD. This CDR3 is built from 16 residues. Trimming shortened V by 2 bases and J by 0 bases, and 12 bases separated the two germline ends. The DNA of the CDR3 is TGTGCCACCAGTGATTCTAGGACAGAAATGAACACTGAAGCTTTCTTT. It translates to CATSDSRTEMNTEAFF.

This rearrangement joins TRBV19 to TRBJ2-5; D perhaps matches TRBD2 (6 bases). V was trimmed by 9 bases and J by 5 bases, leaving 13 bases between them. Germline V lookup: CDR1 LNHDA, CDR2 SQIVND (reference sequence). The CDR3 totals 12 residues. CDR3 region: CASQGGGETQYF. For the CDR3, the DNA is TGTGCCAGCCAGGGAGGAGGGGAGACCCAGTACTTC.